These 10 T cell receptor beta chains were sequenced from one sample in a study of cytomegalovirus exposure and HLA in healthy donors. This PCR relied on a set of 60 Vbeta primers and 13 Jbeta primers. Only in-frame clones appear in the TCRdb table, and some are missing; sequencing was by immunoSEQ multiplex PCR. The sample lists about 120,000 clones; about 70% were seen once. Specimen: PBMCs. The receptors here all came from a human donor in good health.

This clone was counted between two and nine times. The chain combines TRBV7-2 with TRBJ2-3; a possible D gene is TRBD2 (5 bases). Trimming cost V 0 bases and J 2 bases, with 15 bases left between them. The CDR3 is made up of 17 amino acids. Germline V gene sequence: CDR1 SGHTA, CDR2 FQGNSA. The CDR3 bases are TGTGCCAGCAGCTTAGCGATAACGGGAACCAACACAGATACGCAGTATTTT. Translation gives CASSLAITGTNTDTQYF.

The CDR3 loop is CASSLQGREKLFF. As DNA, the CDR3 is TGTGCCAGCAGTTTACAGGGAAGAGAAAAACTGTTTTTT. This chain uses TRBV28 with TRBJ1-4; D possibly corresponds to TRBD1 (5 bases). The V gene's germline CDR1 is MDHEN and CDR2 SYDVKM. Between the trimmed V and J ends, which lost 2 bases and 8 bases, there was a span of 9 bases. The CDR3 runs 13 residues.

V usage is TRBV2 and J usage is TRBJ1-4, with D unresolved. Germline lookup yields CDR1 SNHLY and CDR2 FYNNEI. The CDR3 runs 13 residues. Trimming removed 7 bases from V and 4 bases from J, with 10 bases in between. The CDR3, as DNA: TGTGCCAGCAAGTACGGACTTAATGAAAAACTGTTTTTT. Protein product: CASKYGLNEKLFF. Drawing the rest from reference TRBV2 and TRBJ1-4, the complete variable domain is EPEVTQTPSHQVTQMGQEVILRCVPISNHLYFYWYRQILGQKVEFLVSFYNNEISEKSEIFDDQFSVERPDGSNFTLKIRSTKLEDSAMYFCASKYGLNEKLFFGSGTQLSVL.

The rearrangement links TRBV5-1 to TRBJ2-3; maybe TRBD2 (6 bases). This CDR3 contains 16 residues. V lost 0 bases, J lost 7 bases, and 18 bases lay in between. The germline CDR1 and CDR2 sequences are SGHRS and YFSETQ. The CDR3 is CASSLGMSGQLNTQYF. As DNA, the CDR3 is TGCGCCAGCAGCTTGGGAATGAGCGGGCAACTGAATACGCAGTATTTT.

In its sample, this clone was seen a few times. The chain joins TRBV6-5 to TRBJ2-2, with 10 nucleotides matching TRBD1. The CDR3 is made up of 13 amino acids. V trimming: 5 bases; J trimming: 6 bases; junction bases outside the gene matches: 0. The germline V gene has CDR1 MNHEY and CDR2 SVGAGI. The CDR3 loop is CASSGTGAGELFF. In nucleotides, the CDR3 is TGTGCCAGCAGTGGGACAGGGGCCGGGGAGCTGTTTTTT.

The chain has TRBV7-6 and TRBJ1-3, with D uncertain. The CDR3 loop spans 17 amino acids. The ends were cut back, 1 base at V and 0 bases at J, with 13 bases in the middle. Germline V gene sequence: CDR1 SGHVS, CDR2 FNYEAQ. CDR3 in amino acids: CASSLVASRSSGNTIYF. CDR3 nucleotide sequence: TGTGCCAGCAGCTTAGTGGCTTCCCGAAGCTCTGGAAACACCATATATTTT.

The table lists this clone with a count of one. The chain combines TRBV2 with TRBJ2-5; 9 bases are shared with TRBD1. V dropped 6 bases and J dropped 2; count of bases not matched to a gene: 1. Looked up from germline, CDR1 is SNHLY and CDR2 is FYNNEI. The CDR3 spans 13 residues. Here the CDR3 reads CASRDRGQETQYF. The CDR3 DNA sequence: TGTGCCAGCAGAGACAGGGGGCAAGAGACCCAGTACTTC.

This clone came up a few times. DNA for the CDR3: TGTGCCAGCTCACCTCCCGGGACAGGGATGATCTACGAGCAGTACTTC. This translates into CASSPPGTGMIYEQYF. This sequence joins TRBV18 and TRBJ2-7, with 9 bases matching TRBD1. The V gene's germline CDR1 is KGHSH and CDR2 LQKENI. J gave up 3 bases and V 3 bases, and 9 bases lay outside the gene matches. The CDR3 runs 16 residues.

The table lists this clone with a count of one. The rearrangement links TRBV4-2 to TRBJ2-1; a weak D match, TRBD2 (5 bases). This CDR3 region has 21 residues. Germline lookup yields CDR1 LGHNA and CDR2 YNFKEQ. V was shortened by 0 bases and J by 4 bases, with 28 bases between the two germline ends. CDR3 residues: CASSQDIGFRGSLSTYNEQFF. The CDR3 DNA reads TGTGCCAGCAGCCAAGATATAGGGTTTCGGGGATCATTGTCGACATACAATGAGCAGTTCTTC.

V gene TRBV5-1 combines with J gene TRBJ2-2; D unresolved. The CDR3 covers 15 residues. CDR1 is SGHRS and CDR2 is YFSETQ in the germline V gene. Trimming removed 0 bases from V and 6 bases from J, with 12 bases in between. The CDR3 coding sequence is TGCGCCAGCAGCTTGGGCAGGCCCCTCGCCGGGGAGCTGTTTTTT. It is translated as CASSLGRPLAGELFF.